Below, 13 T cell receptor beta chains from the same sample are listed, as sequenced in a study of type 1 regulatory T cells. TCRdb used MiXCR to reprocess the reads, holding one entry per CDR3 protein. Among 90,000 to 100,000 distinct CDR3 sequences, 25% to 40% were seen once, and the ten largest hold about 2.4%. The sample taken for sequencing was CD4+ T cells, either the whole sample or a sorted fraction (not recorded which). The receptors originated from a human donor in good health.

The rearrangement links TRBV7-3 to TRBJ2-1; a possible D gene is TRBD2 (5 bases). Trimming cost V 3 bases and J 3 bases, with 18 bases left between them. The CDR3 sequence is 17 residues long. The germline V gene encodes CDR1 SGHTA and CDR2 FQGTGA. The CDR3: CASSFGGSGMGYNEQFF. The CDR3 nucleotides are TGTGCCAGCAGCTTCGGAGGTTCTGGGATGGGCTACAATGAGCAGTTCTTC.

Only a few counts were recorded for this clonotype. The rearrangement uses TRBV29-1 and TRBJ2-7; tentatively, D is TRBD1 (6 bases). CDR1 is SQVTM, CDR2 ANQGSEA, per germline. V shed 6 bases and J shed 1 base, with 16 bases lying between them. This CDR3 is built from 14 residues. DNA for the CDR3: TGCAGCGTCCTCAAGGGGGTGATTTCCTACGAGCAGTACTTC. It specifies CSVLKGVISYEQYF.

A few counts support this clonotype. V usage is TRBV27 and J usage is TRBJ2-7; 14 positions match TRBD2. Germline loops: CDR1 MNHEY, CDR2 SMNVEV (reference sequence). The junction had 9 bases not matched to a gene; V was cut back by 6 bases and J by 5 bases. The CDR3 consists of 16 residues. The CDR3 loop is CASRPGTSGRLNEQYF. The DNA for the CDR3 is TGTGCCAGCAGACCCGGGACTAGCGGGAGATTGAACGAGCAGTACTTC.

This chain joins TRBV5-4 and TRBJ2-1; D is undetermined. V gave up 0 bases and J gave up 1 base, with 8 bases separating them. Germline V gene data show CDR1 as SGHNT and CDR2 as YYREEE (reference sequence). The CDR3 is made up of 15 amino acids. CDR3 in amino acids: CASSLAGDSYNEQFF. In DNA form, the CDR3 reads TGTGCCAGCAGCTTGGCTGGGGATTCCTACAATGAGCAGTTCTTC. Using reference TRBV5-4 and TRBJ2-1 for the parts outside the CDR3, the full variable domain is ETGVTQSPTHLIKTRGQQVTLRCSSQSGHNTVSWYQQALGQGPQFIFQYYREEENGRGNFPPRFSGLQFPNYSSELNVNALELDDSALYLCASSLAGDSYNEQFFGPGTRLTVL.

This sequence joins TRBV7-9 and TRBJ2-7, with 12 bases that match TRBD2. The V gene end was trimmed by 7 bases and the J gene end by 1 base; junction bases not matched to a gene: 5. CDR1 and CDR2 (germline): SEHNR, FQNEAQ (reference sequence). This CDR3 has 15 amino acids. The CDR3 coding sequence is TGTGCCAGCAACCCGGGACTAGCGGGTTCCTACGAGCAGTACTTC. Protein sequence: CASNPGLAGSYEQYF. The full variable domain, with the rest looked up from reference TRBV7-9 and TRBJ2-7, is DTGVSQNPRHKITKRGQNVTFRCDPISEHNRLYWYRQTLGQGPEFLTYFQNEAQLEKSRLLSDRFSAERPKGSFSTLEIQRTEQGDSAMYLCASNPGLAGSYEQYFGPGTRLTVT.

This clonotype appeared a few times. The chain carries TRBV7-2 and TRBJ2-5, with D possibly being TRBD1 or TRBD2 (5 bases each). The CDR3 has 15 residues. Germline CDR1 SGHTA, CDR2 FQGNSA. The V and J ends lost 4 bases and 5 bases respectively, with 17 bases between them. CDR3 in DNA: TGTGCCAGCAGCTCGCTCCGAGGGGCAGGGGAGACCCAGTACTTC. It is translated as CASSSLRGAGETQYF.

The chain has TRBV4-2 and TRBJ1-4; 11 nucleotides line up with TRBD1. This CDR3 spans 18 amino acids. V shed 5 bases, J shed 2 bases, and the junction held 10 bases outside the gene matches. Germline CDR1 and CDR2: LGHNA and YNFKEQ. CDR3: CASSKPGTGGRTNEKLFF. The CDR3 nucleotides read TGTGCCAGCAGCAAACCCGGGACAGGGGGGCGGACTAATGAAAAACTGTTTTTT.

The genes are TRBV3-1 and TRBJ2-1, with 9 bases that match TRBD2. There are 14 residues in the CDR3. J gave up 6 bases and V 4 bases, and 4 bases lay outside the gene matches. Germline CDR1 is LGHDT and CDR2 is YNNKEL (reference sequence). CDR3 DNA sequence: TGTGCCAGCAGCCGGGGTAGCGGGAGCAATGAGCAGTTCTTC. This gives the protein CASSRGSGSNEQFF.

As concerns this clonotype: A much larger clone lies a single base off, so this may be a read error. The CDR3: CASSQRPLQETQYF. Here the CDR3 DNA reads TGCGCCAGCAGCCAAAGGCCGCTACAAGAGACCCAGTACTTC. The chain has TRBV4-1 and TRBJ2-5; the D is unclear. The CDR3 length is 14 residues. Germline CDR1 and CDR2: MGHRA and YSYEKL. The V and J ends lost 2 bases and 2 bases respectively, with 9 bases between them.

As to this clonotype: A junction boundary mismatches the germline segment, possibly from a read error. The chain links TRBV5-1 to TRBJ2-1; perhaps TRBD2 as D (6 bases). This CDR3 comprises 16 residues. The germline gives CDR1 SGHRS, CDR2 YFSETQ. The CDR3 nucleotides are TGCGCCAGCAGCTTGGAAGGGCTAGGCGGGGTGAATGGGCAGTTCTTC. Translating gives CASSLEGLGGVNGQFF.

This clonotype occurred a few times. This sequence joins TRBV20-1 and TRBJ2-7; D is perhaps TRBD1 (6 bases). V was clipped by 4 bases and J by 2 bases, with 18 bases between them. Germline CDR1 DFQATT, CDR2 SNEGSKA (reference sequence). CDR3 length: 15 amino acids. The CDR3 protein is CSAKSVGTRPYEQYF. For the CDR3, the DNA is TGCAGTGCTAAAAGTGTGGGGACAAGACCCTACGAGCAGTACTTC.

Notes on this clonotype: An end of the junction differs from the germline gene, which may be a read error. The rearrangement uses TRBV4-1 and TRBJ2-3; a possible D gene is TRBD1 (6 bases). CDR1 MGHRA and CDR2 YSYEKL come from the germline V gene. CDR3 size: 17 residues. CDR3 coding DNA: TGCGCCAGCAGCCAGGGGGCTGGGGGATCTAGCACAGATTCGCAGTATTTT. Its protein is CASSQGAGGSSTDSQYF.

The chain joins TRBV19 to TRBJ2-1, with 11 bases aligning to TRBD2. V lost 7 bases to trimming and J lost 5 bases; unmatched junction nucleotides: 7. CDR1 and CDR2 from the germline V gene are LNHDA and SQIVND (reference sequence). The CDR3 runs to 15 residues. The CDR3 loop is CASTLTSGKDNEQFF. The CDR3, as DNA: TGTGCCAGTACCCTGACTAGCGGGAAAGACAATGAGCAGTTCTTC.